This paragraph reports one T cell receptor beta chain. As originally analysed: The assay estimated nucleated cells by amplifying reference gene primers. Clones were read by immunoSEQ multiplex PCR, and TCRdb kept only the in-frame ones, dropping some. V, J and clone size reflect that table, while D and trimming were determined from the DNA. Of fewer than 200,000 clones listed, 75% to 90% are singletons. This sample stems from a study of blood T cell repertoires in COVID-19. Seattle enrolled patients during active infection and tracked them longitudinally. The receptor comes from a woman in her seventies with COVID-19, enrolled during active disease. The sample taken for sequencing was peripheral blood.

This chain's CDR3 is CASSQDVTSKPEQYF. The DNA of the CDR3 is TGCGCCAGCAGCCAAGACGTGACTAGCAAGCCCGAGCAGTACTTC. The chain has TRBV4-3 and TRBJ2-7; 7 positions match TRBD2. CDR3 length: 15 residues. With 0 bases clipped from V and 6 bases from J, the junction kept 8 bases outside the gene matches. Germline loops: CDR1 LGHNA, CDR2 YSLEER.